The clone carrying this T cell receptor beta chain showed up just a few times. Its specificity is not known. The entry originates in a study of cytomegalovirus exposure and HLA in healthy donors. Study as a whole: The same platform used for the 666 first-cohort repertoires was also used for the approximately 120 validation repertoires, as a later analysis reported.

Overall study results and limits: The study flagged some 170 TCR beta chains as cytomegalovirus-associated. Most TCR sequences were uncommon, yet certain public TCRs appeared in many donors. The tendency of first-cohort TCR clusters to co-occur in the roughly 120 validation repertoires was identified by a subsequent analysis.

Trimming removed 0 bases at V and 4 bases at J, with 4 bases between. The CDR3 sequence is 12 residues long. CDR1 and CDR2 (germline): SGHRS, YFSETQ. Only in-frame clones appear in the TCRdb table, and some are missing; sequencing was by immunoSEQ multiplex PCR. Among roughly 100,000 clones listed, 75% to 90% were seen once. The chain joins TRBV5-1 to TRBJ1-2; no firm D call. Sequenced input: PBMCs. This TCR derives from a man younger than 30 in good health and CMV-seropositive. For the CDR3, the DNA is TGCGCCAGCAGCTTGGGACTCTATGGCTACACCTTC. Its translation is CASSLGLYGYTF.